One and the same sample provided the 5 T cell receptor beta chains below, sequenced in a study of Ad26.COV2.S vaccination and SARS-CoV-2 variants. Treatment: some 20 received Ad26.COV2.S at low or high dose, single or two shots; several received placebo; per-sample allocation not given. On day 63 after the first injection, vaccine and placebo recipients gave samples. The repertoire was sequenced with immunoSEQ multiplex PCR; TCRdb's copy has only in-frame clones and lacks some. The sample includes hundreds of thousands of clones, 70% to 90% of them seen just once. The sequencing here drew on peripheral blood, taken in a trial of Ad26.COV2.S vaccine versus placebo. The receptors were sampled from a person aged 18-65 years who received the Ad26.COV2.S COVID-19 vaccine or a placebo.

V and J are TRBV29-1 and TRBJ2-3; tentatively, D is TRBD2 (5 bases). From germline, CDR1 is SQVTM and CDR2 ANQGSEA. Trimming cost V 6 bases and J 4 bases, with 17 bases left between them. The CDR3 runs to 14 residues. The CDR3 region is CSVGQNRGPDTQYF. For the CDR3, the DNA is TGCAGCGTCGGGCAGAACCGCGGGCCAGATACGCAGTATTTT.

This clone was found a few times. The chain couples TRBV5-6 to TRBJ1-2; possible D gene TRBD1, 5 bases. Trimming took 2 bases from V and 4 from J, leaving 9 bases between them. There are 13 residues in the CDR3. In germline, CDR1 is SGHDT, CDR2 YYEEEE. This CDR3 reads CASSLTGLYGYTF. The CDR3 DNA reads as TGTGCCAGCAGCTTAACGGGGCTCTATGGCTACACCTTC.

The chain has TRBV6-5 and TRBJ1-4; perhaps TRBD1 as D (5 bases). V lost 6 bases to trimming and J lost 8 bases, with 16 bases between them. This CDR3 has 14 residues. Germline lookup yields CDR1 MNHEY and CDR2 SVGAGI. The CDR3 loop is CASSRLGGKEKLFF. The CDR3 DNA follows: TGTGCCAGCAGCCGCCTTGGGGGGAAAGAAAAACTGTTTTTT.

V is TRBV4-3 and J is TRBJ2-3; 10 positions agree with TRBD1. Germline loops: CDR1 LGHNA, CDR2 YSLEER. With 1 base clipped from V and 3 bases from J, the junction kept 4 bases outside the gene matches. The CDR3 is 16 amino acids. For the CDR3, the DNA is TGCGCCAGCAGCCAAGTTAGACAGGGGGCAACAGATACGCAGTATTTT. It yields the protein CASSQVRQGATDTQYF.

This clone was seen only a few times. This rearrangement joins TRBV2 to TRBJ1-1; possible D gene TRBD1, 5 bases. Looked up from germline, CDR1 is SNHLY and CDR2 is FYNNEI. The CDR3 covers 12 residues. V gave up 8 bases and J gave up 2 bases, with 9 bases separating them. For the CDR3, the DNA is TGTGCCAGCGGGGGGAGTAACACTGAAGCTTTCTTT. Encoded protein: CASGGSNTEAFF.